This T cell receptor (beta chain) emerged from a study of radiotherapy plus CTLA-4 blockade in lung cancer (dated by TCRdb to 2016 to 2019). General notes on the study: Objective responses were observed in approximately 18% of enrolled patients, and disease control was achieved in about 32%.

In the case of this clone: Its antigen remains undetermined. Base qualities are not provided; no much larger clone lies one nucleotide away.

Overall results and qualifications from the work: TCR clones derived from tumors expanded in peripheral blood after treatment with radiotherapy and ipilimumab. The strongest predictors of response, as reported, were early dynamic changes in blood T cell clones along with a rise in serum interferon-beta after radiation.

The study tested focal radiation therapy combined with CTLA-4 blockade (ipilimumab) in patients with chemo-refractory metastatic non-small-cell lung cancer. The library relied on the immunoSEQ multiplex PCR assay. The source is immuneACCESS, and TCRdb retained only in-frame sequences with V and J called. Part of the clones is not carried over; for the studies checked, unresolved V genes explain less than half of this, and the remainder is unexplained. The sample has tens of thousands of clones on record, around 87% of them singletons. Over 15% of the sample is in the top ten clones. The input for sequencing was peripheral blood, taken from a patient treated with radiotherapy plus ipilimumab. This receptor was obtained from a human donor with non-small cell lung cancer that progressed on radiotherapy plus ipilimumab.

The DNA sequence reads TGCAGCGTTGACAAGGGAGAGGGGAACTACGAGCAGTACTTC. It is translated as CSVDKGEGNYEQYF. The V gene is TRBV29-1 and the J gene is TRBJ2-7, with the D segment possibly TRBD1 or TRBD2, each aligning over 5 bases. Reading the germline V gene gives CDR1 SQVTM and CDR2 ANQGSEA. The CDR3 covers 14 residues, taking in both the cysteine and the phenylalanine. Only the CDR3 DNA stays, 42 bases, in frame from base 1. Trimming at the junction amounts to 3 bases on V and 3 bases on J, and the germline ends lie 15 bases apart.